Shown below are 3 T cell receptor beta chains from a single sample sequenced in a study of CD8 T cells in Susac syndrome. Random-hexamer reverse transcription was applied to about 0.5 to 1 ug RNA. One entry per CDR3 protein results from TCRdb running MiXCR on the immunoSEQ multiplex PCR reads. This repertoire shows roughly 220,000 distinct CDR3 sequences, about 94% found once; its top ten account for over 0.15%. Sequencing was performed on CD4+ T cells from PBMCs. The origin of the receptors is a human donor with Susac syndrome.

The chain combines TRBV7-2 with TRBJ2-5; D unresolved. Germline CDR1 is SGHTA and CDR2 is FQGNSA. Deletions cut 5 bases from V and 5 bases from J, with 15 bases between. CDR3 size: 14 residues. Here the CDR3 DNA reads TGTGCCAGCAGCCAACTCAGGCTCGGGGAGACCCAGTACTTC. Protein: CASSQLRLGETQYF.

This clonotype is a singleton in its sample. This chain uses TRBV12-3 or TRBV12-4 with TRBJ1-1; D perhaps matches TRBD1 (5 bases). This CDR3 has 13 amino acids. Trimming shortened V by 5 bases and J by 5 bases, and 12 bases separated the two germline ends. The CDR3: CASSLGVETEAFF. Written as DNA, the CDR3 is TGTGCCAGCAGTCTAGGGGTTGAAACTGAAGCTTTCTTT.

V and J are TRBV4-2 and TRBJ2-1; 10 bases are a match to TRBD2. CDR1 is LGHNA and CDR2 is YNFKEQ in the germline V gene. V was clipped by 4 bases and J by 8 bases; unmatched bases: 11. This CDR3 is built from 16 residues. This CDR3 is CASSPLERGGLDEQFF. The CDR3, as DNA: TGTGCCAGCAGCCCCTTGGAGCGGGGGGGCTTGGATGAGCAGTTCTTC.